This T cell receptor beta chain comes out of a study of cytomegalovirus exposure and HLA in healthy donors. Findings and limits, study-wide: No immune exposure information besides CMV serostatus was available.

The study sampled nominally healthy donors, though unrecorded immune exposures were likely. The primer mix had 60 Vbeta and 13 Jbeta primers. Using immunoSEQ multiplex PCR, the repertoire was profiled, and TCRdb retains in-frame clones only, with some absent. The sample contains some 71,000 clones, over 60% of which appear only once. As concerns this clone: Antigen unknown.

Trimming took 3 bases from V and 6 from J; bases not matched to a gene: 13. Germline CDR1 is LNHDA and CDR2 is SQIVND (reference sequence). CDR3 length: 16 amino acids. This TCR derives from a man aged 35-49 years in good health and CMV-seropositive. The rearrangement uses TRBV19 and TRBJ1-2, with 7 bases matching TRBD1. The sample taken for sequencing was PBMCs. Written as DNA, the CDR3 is TGTGCCAGTAGTATTCAATCGACAGGGCTGATGGATGGCTACACCTTC. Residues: CASSIQSTGLMDGYTF. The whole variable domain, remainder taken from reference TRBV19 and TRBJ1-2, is DGGITQSPKYLFRKEGQNVTLSCEQNLNHDAMYWYRQDPGQGLRLIYYSQIVNDFQKGDIAEGYSVSREKKESFPLTVTSAQKNPTAFYLCASSIQSTGLMDGYTFGSGTRLTVV.